This TCR beta chain was retrieved from a study of a mutant IDH1 vaccine in newly diagnosed glioma. Overall study context: Once 4-6 weeks had passed after radiotherapy alone, vaccination started, or it started with temozolomide cycles.

Noted time point: week 23, last vaccination. Every single dose of the vaccine, 300 ug of mutant IDH1 20-mer peptide, came with topical imiquimod. V shed 5 bases and J 6 bases; nucleotides not matched to a gene: 5. Germline loops: CDR1 SGHRS, CDR2 YFSETQ. The CDR3 contains 13 residues. On this clone: No antigen is known for it.

Generated by immunoSEQ multiplex PCR, the TCRdb table keeps only in-frame clones and is missing some. The sample lists just over 65,000 clones, approximately 80% occurring once. Sequenced material: PBMCs, taken from a glioma patient whose treatment included an IDH1 peptide vaccine. The TCR comes from a man younger than 35 with glioma. V is TRBV5-1 and J is TRBJ2-3; 8 nucleotides agree with TRBD2. CDR3 coding DNA: TGCGCCAGCAGAGAGCGGGGGCCGGATACGCAGTATTTT. Translating gives CASRERGPDTQYF.